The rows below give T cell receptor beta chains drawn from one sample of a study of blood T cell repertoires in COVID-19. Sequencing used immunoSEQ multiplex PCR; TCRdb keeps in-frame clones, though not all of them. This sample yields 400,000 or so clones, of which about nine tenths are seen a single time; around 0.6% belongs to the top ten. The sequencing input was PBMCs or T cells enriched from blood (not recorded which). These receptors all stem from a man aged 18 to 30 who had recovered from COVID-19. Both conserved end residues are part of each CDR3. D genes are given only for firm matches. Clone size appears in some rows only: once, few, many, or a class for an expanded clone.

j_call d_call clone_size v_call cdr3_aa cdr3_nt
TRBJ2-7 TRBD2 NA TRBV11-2 CASSPRLAGDDSYEQYF TGTGCCAGCAGCCCCCGCCTAGCGGGAGATGATTCCTACGAGCAGTACTTC
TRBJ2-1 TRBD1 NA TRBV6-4 CASRGTGNEQFF TGTGCCAGCAGAGGGACAGGGAATGAGCAGTTCTTC
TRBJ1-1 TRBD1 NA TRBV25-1 CASSETGVVGTEAFF TGTGCCAGCAGTGAGACAGGGGTGGTGGGAACTGAAGCTTTCTTT
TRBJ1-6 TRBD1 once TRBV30 CAWMSVGGDSPLHF TGTGCCTGGATGTCGGTAGGGGGCGATTCACCCCTCCACTTT
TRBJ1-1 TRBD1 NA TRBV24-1 CATSDLTRTGTGDRLAFF TGTGCCACCAGTGATTTAACACGGACGGGAACAGGGGATCGGTTGGCTTTCTTT
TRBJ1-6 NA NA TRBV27 CASSLSGLNSPLHF TGTGCCAGCAGTTTAAGCGGACTTAATTCACCCCTCCACTTT
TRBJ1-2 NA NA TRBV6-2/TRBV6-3 CASSYGQGGYTF TGTGCCAGCAGTTATGGCCAGGGGGGCTACACCTTC
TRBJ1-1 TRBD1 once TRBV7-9 CASSPGQGAGEAFF TGTGCCAGCAGCCCGGGACAGGGGGCTGGTGAAGCTTTCTTT
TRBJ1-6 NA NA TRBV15 CATSRPQGEGSPLHF TGTGCCACCAGCAGACCACAGGGTGAAGGTTCACCCCTCCACTTT
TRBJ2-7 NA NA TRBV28 CASSLLSYEQYF TGTGCCAGCAGTTTACTGTCCTACGAGCAGTACTTC
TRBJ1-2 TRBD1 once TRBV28 CASSSPGGVGYTF TGTGCCAGCAGTTCGCCAGGGGGCGTTGGCTACACCTTC
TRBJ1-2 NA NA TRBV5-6 CASSLQGGYGYTF TGTGCCAGCAGCCTACAGGGCGGGTATGGCTACACCTTC
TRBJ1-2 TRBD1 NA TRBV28 CASSSGQDGVGGYTF TGTGCCAGCAGTTCAGGACAGGACGGAGTTGGGGGCTACACCTTC
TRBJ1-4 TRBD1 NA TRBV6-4 CASSALGQPNEKLFF TGTGCCAGCAGCGCCTTGGGACAGCCAAATGAAAAACTGTTTTTT
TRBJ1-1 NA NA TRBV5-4 CASSLAGGFTEAFF TGTGCCAGCAGCTTGGCGGGGGGGTTCACTGAAGCTTTCTTT
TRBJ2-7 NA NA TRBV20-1 CSASPGSGYEQYF TGCAGTGCTAGTCCAGGGTCCGGCTACGAGCAGTACTTC
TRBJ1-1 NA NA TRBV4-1 CASSQDRDTEAFF TGCGCCAGCAGCCAAGACCGCGACACTGAAGCTTTCTTT
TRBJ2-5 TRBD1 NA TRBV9 CASSPRQGGQETQYF TGTGCCAGCAGCCCCCGACAGGGGGGCCAAGAGACCCAGTACTTC
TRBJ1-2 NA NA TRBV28 CASRAQYGYTF TGTGCCAGCAGGGCCCAATATGGCTACACCTTC
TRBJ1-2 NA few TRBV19 CASSIGARGTYGYTF TGTGCCAGTAGTATTGGGGCCAGAGGAACCTATGGCTACACCTTC
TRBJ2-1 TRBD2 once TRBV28 CASDRSLLREVNEQFF TGTGCCAGCGATAGATCCCTTCTGCGGGAGGTCAATGAGCAGTTCTTC
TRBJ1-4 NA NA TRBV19 CASRLLGTEKLFF TGTGCCAGTAGGCTCCTTGGGACAGAAAAACTGTTTTTT
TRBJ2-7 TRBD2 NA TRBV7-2 CASSPTSVAHIRYF TGTGCCAGCAGCCCGACTAGCGTTGCTCATATTCGGTACTTC
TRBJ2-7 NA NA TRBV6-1 CASSELVGAYEQYF TGTGCCAGCAGTGAATTGGTCGGAGCCTACGAGCAGTACTTC
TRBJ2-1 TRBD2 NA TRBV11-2 CASSPDGGLEYGEQFF TGTGCCAGCAGCCCGGATGGGGGACTAGAGTATGGTGAGCAGTTCTTC
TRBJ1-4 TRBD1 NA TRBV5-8 CASSTGTGVNEKLFF TGTGCCAGCAGCACCGGGACAGGGGTGAATGAAAAACTGTTTTTT
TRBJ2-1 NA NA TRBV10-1 CASSESRPLDEQFF TGCGCCAGCAGTGAGTCGAGGCCCCTAGATGAGCAGTTCTTC
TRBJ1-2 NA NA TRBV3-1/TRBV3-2 CASSQVGGDLFYGYTF TGTGCCAGCAGCCAAGTAGGAGGTGATTTATTCTATGGCTACACCTTC
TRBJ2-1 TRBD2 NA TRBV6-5 CASRLAGAVNEQFF TGTGCCAGCAGGCTAGCGGGAGCGGTCAATGAGCAGTTCTTC
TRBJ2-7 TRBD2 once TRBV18 CASSPPLGTSVYEQYF TGTGCCAGCTCACCCCCTCTAGGGACTAGCGTCTACGAGCAGTACTTC
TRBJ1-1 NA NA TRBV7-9 CASSRRGSPEAFF TGTGCCAGCAGCCGCCGGGGAAGCCCTGAAGCTTTCTTT
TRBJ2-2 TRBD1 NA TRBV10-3 CAISGTGGQDTGELFF TGTGCCATCAGTGGAACAGGGGGCCAGGACACCGGGGAGCTGTTTTTT
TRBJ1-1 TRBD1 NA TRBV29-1 CSGSGTDNTEAFF TGCAGCGGGTCCGGGACAGATAACACTGAAGCTTTCTTT
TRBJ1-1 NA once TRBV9 CASSSGGGGEAFF TGTGCCAGCAGCTCCGGGGGGGGTGGTGAAGCTTTCTTT
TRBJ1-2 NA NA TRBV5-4 CASSDDIYGYTF TGTGCCAGCAGCGACGACATCTATGGCTACACCTTC
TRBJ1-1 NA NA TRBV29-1 CSGGRENTEAFF TGCAGCGGGGGGAGGGAGAACACTGAAGCTTTCTTT
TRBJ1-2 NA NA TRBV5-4 CASSLVPGAGDAYGYTF TGTGCCAGCAGCTTAGTCCCCGGAGCAGGGGACGCCTATGGCTACACCTTC